This T cell receptor (beta chain) came from a study of identical twins. The sample holds many counts of this clonotype. TCRdb called the 5' RACE reads again in MiXCR, with one record for every CDR3 protein. This sample has about 690,000 distinct CDR3 sequences, with less than 7% found just once. The germline CDR1 and CDR2 sequences are SQVTM and ANQGSEA. Trimming removed 4 bases from V and 0 bases from J, with 7 bases in between. The CDR3 extends over 13 amino acids. This chain links TRBV29-1 with TRBJ1-3; D remains ambiguous. The source material was naive T cells sorted from blood. The TCR comes from a man younger than 35 in good health. The CDR3 coding sequence is TGCAGCGTTGTTCCAGCCTCTGGAAACACCATATATTTT. Residues: CSVVPASGNTIYF.